The T cell receptor (beta chain) described here comes from a study of beta chain features in type 1 diabetes. Looking at the study overall: Across all samples, fewer than 120,000,000 sorted cells were examined.

Expressed TCRB transcripts were sequenced after all isolated RNA was converted to cDNA. Generated by immunoSEQ multiplex PCR, the TCRdb table keeps only in-frame clones and is missing some. The sample contains tens of thousands of clones, almost 65% of which appear only once. Turning to this clone: Its target is unknown.

The study's findings and limits: When Type 1 diabetes patients were examined, their TCRB CDR3s proved moderately but significantly shorter in all four CD4+ subsets. Comparison showed that naive, central memory and Treg TCRB repertoires appeared more similar among patients than among healthy donors.

Every single donor gave one heparinised blood draw, and these averaged about 120 mL. Looked up from germline, CDR1 is SQVTM and CDR2 is ANQGSEA. Trimming took 4 bases from V and 1 from J; bases not matched to a gene: 6. The CDR3 contains 14 residues. The gene calls are TRBV29-1 and TRBJ1-1; 7 positions match TRBD1. This TCR was recovered from a woman between 25 and 40 years old with type 1 diabetes. Sequencing was carried out using Tregs from blood. CDR3 in DNA: TGCAGCGTTGTCGAGCGACAGGGGAACACTGAAGCTTTCTTT. Translation gives CSVVERQGNTEAFF.